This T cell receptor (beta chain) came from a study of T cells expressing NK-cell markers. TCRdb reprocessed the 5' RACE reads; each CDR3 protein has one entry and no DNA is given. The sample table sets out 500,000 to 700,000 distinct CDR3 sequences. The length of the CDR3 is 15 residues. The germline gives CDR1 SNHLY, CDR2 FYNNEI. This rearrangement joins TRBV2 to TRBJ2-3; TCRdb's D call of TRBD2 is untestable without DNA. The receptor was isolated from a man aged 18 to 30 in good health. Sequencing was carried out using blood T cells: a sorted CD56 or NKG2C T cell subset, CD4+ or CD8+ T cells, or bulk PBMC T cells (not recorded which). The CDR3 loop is CASSDRDLSTDTQYF.